This TCR beta chain was found in a study of cytomegalovirus exposure and HLA in healthy donors. The PCR contained 60 Vbeta and 13 Jbeta primers. The data were produced by immunoSEQ multiplex PCR, yet TCRdb's version contains in-frame clones alone and is incomplete. The sample has some 180,000 clones, about 82% seen once. Turning to this clone: The antigen remains unidentified.

Study observations and caveats: Reportedly, HLA-A and HLA-B alleles of most subjects were accurately predicted from TCR beta.

Germline values: CDR1 SGDLS, CDR2 YYNGEE. Trimming shortened V by 0 bases and J by 5 bases, and 12 bases separated the two germline ends. The CDR3 loop spans 15 amino acids. This clonotype originated in a woman aged 30 to 39 in good health and CMV-seronegative. The chain couples TRBV9 to TRBJ2-1; TRBD2 might be the D (5 bases). The sequenced sample was PBMCs. In DNA form, the CDR3 reads TGTGCCAGCAGCGTAGCTACCACTAGAAACAATGAGCAGTTCTTC. Residues: CASSVATTRNNEQFF.